The clone carrying this T cell receptor beta chain appeared many times. Its antigen remains unidentified. Carrying unique molecular identifiers, the cDNA also gained a universal primer site through template switching. MiXCR, applied by TCRdb to the 5' RACE reads, yields one record per CDR3 protein. The data hold a few hundred thousand distinct CDR3 sequences, with about 13% observed a single time. This sample stems from a study of identical twins. Germline CDR1 SEHNR, CDR2 FQNEAQ (reference sequence). This CDR3 comprises 14 residues. V was clipped by 4 bases and J by 8 bases; unmatched bases: 6. Overall study results and limits: Recombination models fit unrelated individuals' TCR alpha sharing but underestimated twins'.

These data also featured in a second study, about yellow fever vaccine responses in identical twins.

The sequencing input was memory (CD45RO+) T cells sorted from blood. This TCR was recovered from a woman under 30 in good health. This rearrangement joins TRBV7-9 to TRBJ2-1; 9 nucleotides align to TRBD1. This chain's CDR3 is CASSSSGTGHEQFF. The CDR3 region has the DNA TGTGCCAGCAGCTCAAGCGGGACAGGGCATGAGCAGTTCTTC.